This is a list of T cell receptor beta chains from one sample in a study of shared clonotypes between healthy human individuals. Sequencing was performed with immunoSEQ multiplex PCR; in TCRdb, only in-frame clones are kept and a portion is missing. The data show over a million clones, about 84% seen once. The specimen was memory CD4+ T cells from PBMCs. The receptor set was obtained from a man between 18 and 35 years old in good health. Some clones in this sample may be carry-over from other donors' samples. Each CDR3 is given with its conserved first and last residue. Fields, in order: J gene, clone size, D gene, V gene, CDR3 protein, CDR3 DNA. The D gene is left open where the match is weak. Clone size is shown for a subset of rows, as once, few, many or a class of expanded clone.

TRBJ2-1 | - | TRBD1 | TRBV7-2 | CASSTDRVVGERPYNEQFF | TGTGCCAGCAGTACCGACAGGGTTGTCGGGGAGAGGCCCTACAATGAGCAGTTCTTC
TRBJ1-5 | - | - | TRBV19 | CASSIRDDSNQPQHF | TGTGCCAGTAGTATCAGGGACGATAGCAATCAGCCCCAGCATTTT
TRBJ2-6 | - | - | TRBV5-1 | CASTGIGTSTSGANVLTF | TGCGCCAGCACAGGGATTGGGACGTCGACCTCTGGGGCCAACGTCCTGACTTTC
TRBJ1-3 | - | - | TRBV7-9 | CASSVSGTKTKGNTIYF | TGTGCCAGCAGCGTGTCCGGGACAAAAACAAAGGGAAACACCATATATTTT
TRBJ1-5 | - | - | TRBV10-2 | CASSDREKGNQPQHF | TGCGCCAGCAGTGACAGGGAAAAAGGCAATCAGCCCCAGCATTTT
TRBJ2-7 | - | - | TRBV28 | CASSLSGGDDEQYF | TGTGCCAGCAGTTTGTCAGGGGGGGACGACGAGCAGTACTTC
TRBJ2-2 | few | TRBD2 | TRBV29-1 | CSVRGLADPNTGELFF | TGCAGCGTTCGTGGACTAGCGGATCCGAACACCGGGGAGCTGTTTTTT
TRBJ2-2 | - | - | TRBV7-8 | CASSLGGDTGELFF | TGTGCCAGCAGCTTAGGGGGGGACACCGGGGAGCTGTTTTTT
TRBJ2-7 | - | - | TRBV5-5 | CASSLGIGSSDEQYF | TGTGCCAGCAGCTTGGGGATCGGGAGTAGTGACGAGCAGTACTTC
TRBJ1-5 | - | - | TRBV10-3 | CASGGRGRQPQHF | TGTGCCTCAGGTGGAAGGGGACGGCAGCCCCAGCATTTT
TRBJ2-1 | - | - | TRBV29-1 | CSVARTALGNEQFF | TGCAGCGTGGCCAGGACAGCCCTTGGGAATGAGCAGTTCTTC
TRBJ2-3 | once | TRBD2 | TRBV5-1 | CASSIGTSGGPSTDTQYF | TGCGCCAGCAGCATTGGGACTAGCGGGGGACCTTCCACAGATACGCAGTATTTT
TRBJ2-3 | - | TRBD2 | TRBV6-1 | CASNLAGEDTQYF | TGTGCCAGCAACCTAGCGGGAGAAGATACGCAGTATTTT
TRBJ1-1 | - | TRBD1 | TRBV6-5 | CASSYSPGQVSTEAFF | TGTGCCAGCAGTTACTCTCCGGGACAGGTTAGCACTGAAGCTTTCTTT
TRBJ2-2 | - | - | TRBV2 | CASSYLGGTNTGELFF | TGTGCCAGCAGCTATCTCGGCGGGACGAACACCGGGGAGCTGTTTTTT
TRBJ1-5 | - | TRBD1 | TRBV27 | CASSSLATGAPNQPQHF | TGTGCCAGCAGTTCCCTCGCGACAGGGGCCCCGAATCAGCCCCAGCATTTT
TRBJ1-1 | once | - | TRBV28 | CASSLSGFRAAFF | TGTGCCAGCAGTTTAAGTGGGTTTAGAGCAGCTTTCTTT
TRBJ1-1 | - | - | TRBV6-4 | CASSDGRGGGKAFF | TGTGCCAGCAGTGACGGCAGGGGCGGGGGAAAAGCTTTCTTT
TRBJ1-1 | - | TRBD1 | TRBV28 | CASPPGQGHADTEAFF | TGTGCCAGCCCCCCGGGACAGGGGCATGCGGACACTGAAGCTTTCTTT
TRBJ2-1 | - | TRBD2 | TRBV2 | CASSTSGLAGSYNEQFF | TGTGCCAGCTCTACCTCCGGGCTAGCGGGATCCTACAATGAGCAGTTCTTC
TRBJ2-1 | - | TRBD2 | TRBV7-3 | CASSRTSGRYNEQFF | TGTGCCAGCAGTCGGACTAGCGGGAGATACAATGAGCAGTTCTTC
TRBJ2-3 | - | TRBD2 | TRBV7-9 | CASSLEGGVAGRDTQYF | TGTGCCAGCAGCTTAGAGGGCGGAGTAGCGGGACGGGATACGCAGTATTTT
TRBJ2-7 | - | - | TRBV28 | CASSLRPGQGRDEQYF | TGTGCCAGCAGTTTACGGCCGGGTCAGGGACGCGACGAGCAGTACTTC
TRBJ2-5 | - | TRBD1 | TRBV7-9 | CASMNWGTGDETQYF | TGTGCCAGCATGAACTGGGGGACAGGGGACGAGACCCAGTACTTC
TRBJ2-7 | - | - | TRBV7-2 | CASSLGVRAAFYEQYF | TGTGCCAGCAGCTTAGGGGTTCGTGCAGCTTTCTACGAGCAGTACTTC
TRBJ2-2 | - | - | TRBV7-7 | CASGDYGGELFF | TGTGCCAGCGGGGATTACGGTGGGGAGCTGTTTTTT
TRBJ1-5 | - | - | TRBV6-6 | CASRWGAERNQPQHF | TGTGCCAGCAGGTGGGGGGCGGAACGCAATCAGCCCCAGCATTTT
TRBJ1-4 | - | TRBD1 | TRBV6-5 | CASSKGQGNEKLFF | TGTGCCAGCAGCAAGGGACAGGGGAACGAAAAACTGTTTTTT
TRBJ2-2 | - | - | TRBV28 | CASSSWAPGELFF | TGTGCCAGCAGTTCTTGGGCGCCCGGGGAGCTGTTTTTT
TRBJ2-6 | - | - | TRBV6-6 | CASSYGPGANVLTF | TGTGCCAGCAGCTACGGCCCTGGGGCCAACGTCCTGACTTTC